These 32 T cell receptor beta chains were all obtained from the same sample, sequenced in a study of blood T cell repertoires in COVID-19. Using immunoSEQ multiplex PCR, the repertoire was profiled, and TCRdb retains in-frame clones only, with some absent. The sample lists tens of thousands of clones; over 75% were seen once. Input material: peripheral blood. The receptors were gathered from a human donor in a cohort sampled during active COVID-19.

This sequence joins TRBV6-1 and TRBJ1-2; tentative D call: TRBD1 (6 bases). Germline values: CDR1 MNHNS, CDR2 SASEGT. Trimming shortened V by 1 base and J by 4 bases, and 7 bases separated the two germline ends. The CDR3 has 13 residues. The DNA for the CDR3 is TGTGCCAGCAGTGAAGTAGGGGGCTATGGCTACACCTTC. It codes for CASSEVGGYGYTF.

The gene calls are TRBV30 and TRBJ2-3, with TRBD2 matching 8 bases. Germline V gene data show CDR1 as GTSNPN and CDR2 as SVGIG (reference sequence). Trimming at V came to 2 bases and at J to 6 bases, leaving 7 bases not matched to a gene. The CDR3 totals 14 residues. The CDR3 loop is CAWSRGTSPDTQYF. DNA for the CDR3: TGTGCCTGGAGTCGCGGGACTAGTCCCGATACGCAGTATTTT.

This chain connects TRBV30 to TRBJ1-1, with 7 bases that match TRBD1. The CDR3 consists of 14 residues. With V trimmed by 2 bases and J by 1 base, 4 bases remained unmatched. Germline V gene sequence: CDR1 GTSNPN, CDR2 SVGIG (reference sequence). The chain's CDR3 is CAWSTGTANTEAFF. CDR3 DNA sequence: TGTGCCTGGAGTACCGGGACAGCGAACACTGAAGCTTTCTTT.

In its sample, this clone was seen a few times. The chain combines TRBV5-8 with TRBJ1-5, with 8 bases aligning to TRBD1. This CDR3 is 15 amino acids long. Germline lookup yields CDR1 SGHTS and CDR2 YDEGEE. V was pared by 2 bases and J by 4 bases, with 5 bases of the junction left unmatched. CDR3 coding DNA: TGTGCCAGCAGCTTCCGCCGGGACAGGAATCAGCCCCAGCATTTT. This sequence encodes CASSFRRDRNQPQHF.

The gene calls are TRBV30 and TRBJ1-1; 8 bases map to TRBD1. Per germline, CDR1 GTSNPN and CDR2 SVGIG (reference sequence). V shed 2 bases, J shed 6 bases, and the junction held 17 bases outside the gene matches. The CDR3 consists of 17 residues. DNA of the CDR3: TGTGCCTGGAGTTTTTCAGGGGGCTTAGCTGTACGATCTGAAGCTTTCTTT. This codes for CAWSFSGGLAVRSEAFF.

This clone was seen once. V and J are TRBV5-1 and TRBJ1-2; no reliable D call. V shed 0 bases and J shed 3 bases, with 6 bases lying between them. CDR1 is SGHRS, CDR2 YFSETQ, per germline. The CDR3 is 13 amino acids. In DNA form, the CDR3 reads TGCGCCAGCAGCTTGGGGAGCTACTATGGCTACACCTTC. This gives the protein CASSLGSYYGYTF.

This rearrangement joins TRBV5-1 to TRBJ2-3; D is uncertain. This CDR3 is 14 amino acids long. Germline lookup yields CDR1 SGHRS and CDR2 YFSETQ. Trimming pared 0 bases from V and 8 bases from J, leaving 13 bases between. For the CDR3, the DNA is TGCGCCAGCAGCTTGGGGTTGGTCAGTCCTACGCAGTATTTT. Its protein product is CASSLGLVSPTQYF.

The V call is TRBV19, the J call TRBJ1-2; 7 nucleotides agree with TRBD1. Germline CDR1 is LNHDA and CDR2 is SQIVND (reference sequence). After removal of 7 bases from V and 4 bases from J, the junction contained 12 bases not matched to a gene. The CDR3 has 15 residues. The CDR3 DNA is TGTGCCAGTACGTACGGGGACAGAGAATTCTATGGCTACACCTTC. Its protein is CASTYGDREFYGYTF.

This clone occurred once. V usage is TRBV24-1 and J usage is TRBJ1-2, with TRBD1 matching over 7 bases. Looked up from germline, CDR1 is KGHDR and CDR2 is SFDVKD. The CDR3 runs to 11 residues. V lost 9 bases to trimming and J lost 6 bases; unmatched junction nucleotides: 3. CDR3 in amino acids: CATSGGNGYTF. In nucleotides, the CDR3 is TGTGCCACCTCAGGGGGGAATGGCTACACCTTC.

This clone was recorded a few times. The DNA of the CDR3 is TGTGCCAGCATCCGGGGGGCAAATGAGCAGTTCTTC. This encodes CASIRGANEQFF. The rearrangement uses TRBV2 and TRBJ2-1; D perhaps matches TRBD2 (7 bases). V shed 7 bases and J shed 7 bases, with 11 bases lying between them. Germline lookup yields CDR1 SNHLY and CDR2 FYNNEI. The CDR3 consists of 12 residues. Together with reference TRBV2 and TRBJ2-1, the CDR3 gives the full variable domain: EPEVTQTPSHQVTQMGQEVILRCVPISNHLYFYWYRQILGQKVEFLVSFYNNEISEKSEIFDDQFSVERPDGSNFTLKIRSTKLEDSAMYFCASIRGANEQFFGPGTRLTVL.

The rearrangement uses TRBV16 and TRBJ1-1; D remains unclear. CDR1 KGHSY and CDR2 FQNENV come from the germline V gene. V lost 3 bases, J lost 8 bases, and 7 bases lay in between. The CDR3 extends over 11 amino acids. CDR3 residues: CASSHGREAFF. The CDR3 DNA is TGTGCCAGCAGCCATGGCAGAGAAGCTTTCTTT.

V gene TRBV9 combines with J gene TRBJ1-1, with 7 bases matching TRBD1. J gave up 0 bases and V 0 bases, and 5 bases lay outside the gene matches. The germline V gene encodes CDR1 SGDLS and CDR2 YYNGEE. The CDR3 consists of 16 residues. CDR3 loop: CASSVEGALLNTEAFF. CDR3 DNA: TGTGCCAGCAGCGTAGAGGGGGCCCTACTGAACACTGAAGCTTTCTTT.

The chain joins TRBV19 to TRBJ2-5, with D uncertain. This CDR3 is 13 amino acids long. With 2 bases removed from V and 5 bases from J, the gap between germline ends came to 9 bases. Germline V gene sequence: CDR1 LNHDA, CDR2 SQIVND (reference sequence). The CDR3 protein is CASSITTDETQYF. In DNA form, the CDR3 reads TGTGCCAGTAGTATAACTACCGATGAGACCCAGTACTTC.

The chain's CDR3 is CASSIDRQGAGYTF. CDR3 bases: TGTGCCAGTAGTATAGACAGACAGGGTGCAGGCTACACCTTC. The chain joins TRBV19 to TRBJ1-2, with 7 bases lining up with TRBD1. The CDR3 is 14 residues long. Germline V gene lookup returns CDR1 LNHDA and CDR2 SQIVND (reference sequence). V was pared by 0 bases and J by 8 bases, with 6 bases of the junction left unmatched.

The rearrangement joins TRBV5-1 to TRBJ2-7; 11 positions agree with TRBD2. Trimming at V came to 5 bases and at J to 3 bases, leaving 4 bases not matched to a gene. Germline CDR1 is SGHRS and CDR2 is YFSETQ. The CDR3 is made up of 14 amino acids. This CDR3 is CASRGTSGDYEQYF. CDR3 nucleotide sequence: TGCGCCAGCAGGGGGACTAGCGGAGACTACGAGCAGTACTTC.

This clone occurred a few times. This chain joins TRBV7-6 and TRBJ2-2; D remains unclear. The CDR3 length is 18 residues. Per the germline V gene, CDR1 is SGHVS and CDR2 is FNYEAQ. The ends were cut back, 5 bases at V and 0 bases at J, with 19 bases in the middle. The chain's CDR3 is CASSPPAGLGANTGELFF. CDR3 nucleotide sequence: TGTGCCAGCAGCCCACCGGCCGGTCTAGGAGCGAACACCGGGGAGCTGTTTTTT.

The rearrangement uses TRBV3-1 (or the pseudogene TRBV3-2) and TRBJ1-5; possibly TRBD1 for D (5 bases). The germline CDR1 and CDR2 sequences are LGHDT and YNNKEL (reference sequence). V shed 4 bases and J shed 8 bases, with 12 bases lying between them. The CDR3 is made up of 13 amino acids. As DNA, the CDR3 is TGTGCCAGCAGCCCGGGACTGGAGGAGCCCCAGCATTTT. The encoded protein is CASSPGLEEPQHF.

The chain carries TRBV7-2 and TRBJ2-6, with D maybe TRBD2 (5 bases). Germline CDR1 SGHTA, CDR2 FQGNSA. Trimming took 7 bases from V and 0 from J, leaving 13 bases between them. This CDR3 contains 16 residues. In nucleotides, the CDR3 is TGTGCCAGCATAAGAGGGCGGAACTCTGGGGCCAACGTCCTGACTTTC. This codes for CASIRGRNSGANVLTF.

CDR3 nucleotide sequence: TGTGCCAGCAGCTTAGATCCTGATGCGGGTGAGCAGTTCTTC. Encoded protein: CASSLDPDAGEQFF. This sequence joins TRBV11-2 and TRBJ2-1, with D possibly TRBD2 on 5 matching bases. The CDR3 is made up of 14 amino acids. V lost 0 bases and J lost 9, with 12 bases in between. CDR1 and CDR2 (germline): SGHAT, FQNNGV.

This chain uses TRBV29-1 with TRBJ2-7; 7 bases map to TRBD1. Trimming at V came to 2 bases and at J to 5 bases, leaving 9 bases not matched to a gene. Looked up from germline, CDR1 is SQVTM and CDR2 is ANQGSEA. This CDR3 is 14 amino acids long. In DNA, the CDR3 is TGCAGCGTTGAATTCCCGGACAGGAGAGACGAGCAGTACTTC. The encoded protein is CSVEFPDRRDEQYF.

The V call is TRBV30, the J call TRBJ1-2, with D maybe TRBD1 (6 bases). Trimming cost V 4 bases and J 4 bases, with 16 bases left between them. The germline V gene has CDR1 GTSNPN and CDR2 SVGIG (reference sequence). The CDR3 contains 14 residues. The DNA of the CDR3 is TGTGCCTGGACCTCCGGGGGGGCTTCCTATGGCTACACCTTC. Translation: CAWTSGGASYGYTF.

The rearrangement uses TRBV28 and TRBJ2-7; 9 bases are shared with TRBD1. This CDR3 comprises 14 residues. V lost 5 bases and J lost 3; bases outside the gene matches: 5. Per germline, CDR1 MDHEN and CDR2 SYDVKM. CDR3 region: CASSPGTGYYEQYF. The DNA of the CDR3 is TGTGCCAGCAGTCCCGGGACAGGGTACTACGAGCAGTACTTC.

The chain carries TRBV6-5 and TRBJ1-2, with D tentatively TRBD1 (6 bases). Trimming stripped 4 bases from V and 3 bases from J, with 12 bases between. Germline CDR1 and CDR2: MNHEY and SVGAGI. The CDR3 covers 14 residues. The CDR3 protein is CASSLQGLDYGYTF. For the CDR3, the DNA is TGTGCCAGCAGTTTGCAGGGGCTCGACTATGGCTACACCTTC.

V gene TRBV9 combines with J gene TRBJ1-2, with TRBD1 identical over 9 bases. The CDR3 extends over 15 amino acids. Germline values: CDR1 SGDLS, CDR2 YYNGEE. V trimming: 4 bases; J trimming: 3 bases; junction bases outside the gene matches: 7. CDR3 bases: TGTGCCAGCAGCCCAGGGACAGGGAAGCACTATGGCTACACCTTC. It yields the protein CASSPGTGKHYGYTF.

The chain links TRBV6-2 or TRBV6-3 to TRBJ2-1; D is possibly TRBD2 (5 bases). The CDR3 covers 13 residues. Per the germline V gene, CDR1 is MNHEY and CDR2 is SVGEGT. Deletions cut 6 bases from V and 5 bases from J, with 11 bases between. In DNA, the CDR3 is TGTGCCAGCAGCAAACTAGTTGACAATGAGCAGTTCTTC. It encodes CASSKLVDNEQFF.

The CDR3 DNA follows: TGTGCCAGCAGCAAAGGGGAGACAGGGGTTTGCGGGACGAACACCGGGGAGCTGTTTTTT. Its translation is CASSKGETGVCGTNTGELFF. The chain combines TRBV21-1 with TRBJ2-2; the table gives TRBD1 as D, unverified against the DNA. TRBV21-1 is reported as a pseudogene. CDR3 length: 20 amino acids.

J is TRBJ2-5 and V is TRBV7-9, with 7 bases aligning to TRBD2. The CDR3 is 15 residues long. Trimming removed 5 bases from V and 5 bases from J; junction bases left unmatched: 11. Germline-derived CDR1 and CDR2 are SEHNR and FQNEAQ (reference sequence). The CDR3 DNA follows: TGTGCCAGCAGCCCGAGACTAGCAGAGGCCGAGACCCAGTACTTC. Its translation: CASSPRLAEAETQYF. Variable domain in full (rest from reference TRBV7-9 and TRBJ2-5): DTGVSQNPRHKITKRGQNVTFRCDPISEHNRLYWYRQTLGQGPEFLTYFQNEAQLEKSRLLSDRFSAERPKGSFSTLEIQRTEQGDSAMYLCASSPRLAEAETQYFGPGTRLLVL.

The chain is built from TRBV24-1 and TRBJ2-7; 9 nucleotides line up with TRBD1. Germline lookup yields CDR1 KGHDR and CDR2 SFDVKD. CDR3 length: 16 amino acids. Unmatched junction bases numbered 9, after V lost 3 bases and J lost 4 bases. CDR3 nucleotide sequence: TGTGCCACCAGTGATACACCGGGACAGGGAGGGTACGAGCAGTACTTC. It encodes CATSDTPGQGGYEQYF.

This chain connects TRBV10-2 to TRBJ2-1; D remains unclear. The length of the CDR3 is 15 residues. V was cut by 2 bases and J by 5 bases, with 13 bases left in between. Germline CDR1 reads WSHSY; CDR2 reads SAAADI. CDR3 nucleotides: TGCGCCAGCAGTGAGAGGAGACTGAAGAACAATGAGCAGTTCTTC. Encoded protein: CASSERRLKNNEQFF.

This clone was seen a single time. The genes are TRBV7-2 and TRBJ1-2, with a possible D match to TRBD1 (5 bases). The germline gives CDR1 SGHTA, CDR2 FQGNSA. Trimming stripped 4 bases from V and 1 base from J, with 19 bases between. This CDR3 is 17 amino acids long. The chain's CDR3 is CASSSTPGGTHNYGYTF. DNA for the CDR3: TGTGCCAGCAGCTCCACCCCGGGGGGAACCCATAACTATGGCTACACCTTC.

The CDR3 spells CASSLDPGQYPETQYF. The CDR3 region has the DNA TGTGCCAGCAGCTTGGATCCGGGACAGTACCCGGAGACCCAGTACTTC. The V and J genes are TRBV5-6 and TRBJ2-5; TRBD1 agrees at 7 bases. The J segment lost 5 bases and the V segment lost 0 bases, leaving 10 bases of the junction unmatched. Per germline, CDR1 SGHDT and CDR2 YYEEEE. This CDR3 spans 16 amino acids.

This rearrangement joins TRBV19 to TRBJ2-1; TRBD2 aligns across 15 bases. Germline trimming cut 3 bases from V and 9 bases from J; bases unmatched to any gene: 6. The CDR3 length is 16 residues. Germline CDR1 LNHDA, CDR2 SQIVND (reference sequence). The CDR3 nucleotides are TGTGCCAGTAGTATCGGACTAGCGGGGGGGCCAAGTGAGCAGTTCTTC. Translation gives CASSIGLAGGPSEQFF.